This TCR beta chain was sequenced for a study of cytomegalovirus exposure and HLA in healthy donors. Study details: For the approximately 400 genotyped donors, roughly 81% fell within the Caucasian-associated ancestry cluster. Study-wide results and caveats: Later analysis placed DRB1 highest and HLA-C lowest in TCR association rates, which differed by HLA locus. A cluster of highly shared sequence variants was likely a sequencing artifact.

PCR used 60 Vbeta primers and 13 Jbeta primers. The assay was immunoSEQ multiplex PCR, and TCRdb's table has in-frame clones only and misses some. The data hold about 120,000 clones, with around 74% observed a single time. Note on this clone: Its antigen is not identified.

The clonotype originates from a man in his 60s in good health and CMV-seropositive. The sample taken for sequencing was PBMCs.

The CDR3 nucleotides read TGCGCCAGCAGTGAGTCTATGAGACAGGGGACCGGGGAGCTGTTTTTT. Its translation: CASSESMRQGTGELFF. The chain is built from TRBV10-2 and TRBJ2-2; 8 nucleotides match TRBD1. Unmatched junction bases numbered 5, after V lost 0 bases and J lost 5 bases. Germline assignment: CDR1 WSHSY and CDR2 SAAADI. This CDR3 comprises 16 residues.